These 27 T cell receptor beta chains came from one sample sequenced in a study of cytomegalovirus exposure and HLA in healthy donors. The PCR was carried out with 60 Vbeta primers and 13 Jbeta primers. Sequencing was performed with immunoSEQ multiplex PCR; in TCRdb, only in-frame clones are kept and a portion is missing. The profile shows tens of thousands of clones, around 79% of them singletons. The sample comprised PBMCs. All receptors come from a man between 40 and 49 years old in good health and CMV-seronegative.

The rearrangement joins TRBV28 to TRBJ2-3; D not resolved. V dropped 2 bases and J dropped 14 bases, with 17 bases sitting between them. CDR1 and CDR2 from the germline V gene are MDHEN and SYDVKM. The CDR3 consists of 13 residues. DNA for the CDR3: TGTGCCAGCAGTTTAACGACTGACCCCCACCCGTATTTT. It yields the protein CASSLTTDPHPYF.

For this clone: One end of the junction is discordant with germline, which a read error may explain. The chain has TRBV5-4 and TRBJ1-2; the match to TRBD1 covers 7 bases. The CDR3 totals 14 residues. CDR1 and CDR2 (germline): SGHNT, YYREEE (reference sequence). CDR3 DNA: TGTGCCAGCAGCTTGACCCTAGGGGGCAATGGCTACATCTTC. It codes for CASSLTLGGNGYIF.

CDR3 residues: CATGRTVSYEQYF. Here the CDR3 DNA reads TGTGCCACCGGGAGGACGGTCTCCTACGAGCAGTACTTC. V is TRBV2 and J is TRBJ2-7; TRBD2 matches 7 bases. The V segment lost 10 bases and the J segment 0 bases; nucleotides outside the gene matches: 6. The CDR3 loop spans 13 amino acids. Germline CDR1 SNHLY, CDR2 FYNNEI.

The rearrangement uses TRBV5-4 and TRBJ1-3, with D hard to call. V lost 4 bases to trimming and J lost 4 bases, with 9 bases between them. This CDR3 region has 13 residues. From germline, CDR1 is SGHNT and CDR2 YYREEE (reference sequence). CDR3 DNA sequence: TGTGCCAGCAGCCCGAAGACAGGAAACACCATATATTTT. This sequence encodes CASSPKTGNTIYF.

This clone has more than one count but fewer than ten. The rearrangement uses TRBV14 and TRBJ2-1; 8 positions agree with TRBD2. Germline assignment: CDR1 SGHDN and CDR2 FVKESK. The J segment lost 2 bases and the V segment lost 4 bases, leaving 4 bases of the junction unmatched. The CDR3 totals 15 residues. The CDR3 loop is CASSLDSGTYNEQFF. The DNA for the CDR3 is TGTGCCAGCAGCCTCGATAGCGGGACCTACAATGAGCAGTTCTTC.

The rearrangement joins TRBV11-2 to TRBJ2-7; a weak D match, TRBD2 (5 bases). This CDR3 region has 12 residues. Germline lookup yields CDR1 SGHAT and CDR2 FQNNGV. Trimming stripped 6 bases from V and 6 bases from J, with 12 bases between. CDR3 region: CASSLTGSEQYF. CDR3 DNA sequence: TGTGCCAGCAGTCTTACGGGGAGCGAGCAGTACTTC.

This rearrangement joins TRBV7-2 to TRBJ2-7; 9 bases fit TRBD2. CDR1 is SGHTA and CDR2 is FQGNSA in the germline V gene. V dropped 3 bases and J dropped 2; count of bases not matched to a gene: 8. This CDR3 has 16 residues. The CDR3: CASSLLLAGGAYEQYF. The CDR3 DNA reads as TGTGCCAGCAGCTTGCTACTAGCGGGTGGGGCCTACGAGCAGTACTTC. Using reference TRBV7-2 and TRBJ2-7 for the parts outside the CDR3, the full variable domain is GAGVSQSPSNKVTEKGKDVELRCDPISGHTALYWYRQSLGQGLEFLIYFQGNSAPDKSGLPSDRFSAERTGGSVSTLTIQRTQQEDSAVYLCASSLLLAGGAYEQYFGPGTRLTVT.

The CDR3 sequence is CASSELQETQYF. The DNA of the CDR3 is TGTGCCAGCAGTGAACTCCAAGAGACCCAGTACTTC. The chain joins TRBV2 to TRBJ2-5, with no clear D. Germline V gene sequence: CDR1 SNHLY, CDR2 FYNNEI. V shed 2 bases and J shed 1 base, with 2 bases lying between them. This CDR3 spans 12 amino acids. Full variable domain (missing parts from reference TRBV2 and TRBJ2-5): EPEVTQTPSHQVTQMGQEVILRCVPISNHLYFYWYRQILGQKVEFLVSFYNNEISEKSEIFDDQFSVERPDGSNFTLKIRSTKLEDSAMYFCASSELQETQYFGPGTRLLVL.

The chain couples TRBV10-3 to TRBJ2-6; a possible D gene is TRBD1 (5 bases). Germline V gene data show CDR1 as ENHRY and CDR2 as SYGVKD. This CDR3 spans 17 amino acids. V lost 2 bases to trimming and J lost 2 bases, with 13 bases between them. The CDR3 DNA is TGTGCCATCAGTGAGAGGGGATCAGGGACTGGGGCCAACGTCCTGACTTTC. Protein sequence: CAISERGSGTGANVLTF.

The chain couples TRBV7-3 to TRBJ2-1; D gene ambiguous. The germline gives CDR1 SGHTA, CDR2 FQGTGA. The CDR3 runs to 12 residues. Trimming shortened V by 2 bases and J by 6 bases, and 5 bases separated the two germline ends. CDR3: CASSLFFNEQFF. The CDR3 DNA reads TGTGCCAGCAGCTTATTCTTCAATGAGCAGTTCTTC. The full variable domain, with the rest looked up from reference TRBV7-3 and TRBJ2-1, is GAGVSQTPSNKVTEKGKYVELRCDPISGHTALYWYRQSLGQGPEFLIYFQGTGAADDSGLPNDRFFAVRPEGSVSTLKIQRTERGDSAVYLCASSLFFNEQFFGPGTRLTVL.

This chain links TRBV15 with TRBJ2-5; a weak D match, TRBD2 (5 bases). The CDR3 length is 15 residues. The germline CDR1 and CDR2 sequences are LNHNV and YYDKDF (reference sequence). The V end was cut by 0 bases, the J end by 5 bases, with 13 bases between. The CDR3 loop is CATSRDQGRVETQYF. The CDR3 DNA sequence: TGTGCCACCAGCAGAGATCAAGGGCGGGTGGAGACCCAGTACTTC.

In the case of this clone: The sample holds other DNA sequences that translate to the same CDR3. As DNA, the CDR3 is TGCGCCAGCAGCTTAGGGACAGGGGCCTACGAGCAGTACTTC. Translating it yields CASSLGTGAYEQYF. The chain links TRBV5-1 to TRBJ2-7, with TRBD1 identical over 10 bases. The J segment lost 2 bases and the V segment lost 2 bases, leaving 1 base of the junction unmatched. This CDR3 comprises 14 residues. Germline V gene lookup returns CDR1 SGHRS and CDR2 YFSETQ.

CDR3 loop: CASSTQTGGRYEQYF. CDR3 nucleotide sequence: TGTGCCAGTAGTACGCAGACAGGGGGTCGGTACGAGCAGTACTTC. The chain couples TRBV19 to TRBJ2-7, with 9 positions matching TRBD1. The CDR3 loop spans 15 amino acids. Per the germline V gene, CDR1 is LNHDA and CDR2 is SQIVND (reference sequence). Trimming cost V 4 bases and J 4 bases; bases outside gene matches: 8.

The chain combines TRBV5-1 with TRBJ1-1; 8 nucleotides line up with TRBD1. This CDR3 has 14 residues. From germline, CDR1 is SGHRS and CDR2 YFSETQ. V shed 0 bases and J 3 bases; nucleotides not matched to a gene: 1. CDR3: CASSLEDRDTEAFF. The CDR3 DNA follows: TGCGCCAGCAGCTTGGAGGACAGGGACACTGAAGCTTTCTTT. The variable domain in full, with the rest retrieved from reference TRBV5-1 and TRBJ1-1, is KAGVTQTPRYLIKTRGQQVTLSCSPISGHRSVSWYQQTPGQGLQFLFEYFSETQRNKGNFPGRFSGRQFSNSRSEMNVSTLELGDSALYLCASSLEDRDTEAFFGQGTRLTVV.

The chain carries TRBV4-3 and TRBJ2-2, with D possibly matching TRBD2 (6 bases). The CDR3 runs to 14 residues. Per germline, CDR1 LGHNA and CDR2 YSLEER. Trimming removed 5 bases at V and 7 bases at J, with 14 bases between. This CDR3 reads CASSVGLGLGELFF. DNA for the CDR3: TGCGCCAGCAGCGTGGGACTTGGCCTCGGGGAGCTGTTTTTT.

The J gene is TRBJ2-7, the V gene TRBV28, with D possibly TRBD2 on 5 matching bases. The CDR3 is 11 residues long. V shed 1 base and J shed 7 bases, with 5 bases lying between them. Germline values: CDR1 MDHEN, CDR2 SYDVKM. The CDR3 here is CASSLSGEQYF. CDR3 DNA: TGTGCCAGCAGTTTATCGGGGGAGCAGTACTTC.

The gene calls are TRBV4-2 and TRBJ2-6; 8 bases fit TRBD2. V was pared by 1 base and J by 0 bases, with 2 bases of the junction left unmatched. The CDR3 sequence is 17 residues long. Per the germline V gene, CDR1 is LGHNA and CDR2 is YNFKEQ. Here the CDR3 reads CASSQVGGGSGANVLTF. CDR3 coding DNA: TGTGCCAGCAGCCAAGTCGGGGGGGGCTCTGGGGCCAACGTCCTGACTTTC.

This clone is a singleton in its sample. V gene TRBV6-1 combines with J gene TRBJ1-1; 7 bases are a match to TRBD1. This CDR3 comprises 15 residues. V shed 4 bases and J 0 bases; nucleotides not matched to a gene: 5. Germline CDR1 and CDR2: MNHNS and SASEGT. The CDR3 here is CASSGRQGMNTEAFF. The CDR3 DNA sequence: TGTGCCAGCAGTGGTCGACAGGGAATGAACACTGAAGCTTTCTTT.

This clone showed up just once. J is TRBJ2-3 and V is TRBV7-9; TRBD2 is a possible D gene (5 bases). Germline CDR1 SEHNR, CDR2 FQNEAQ (reference sequence). The CDR3 runs to 15 residues. V was clipped by 2 bases and J by 4 bases, with 13 bases between them. The chain's CDR3 is CASSLKAGRADTQYF. Here the CDR3 DNA reads TGTGCCAGCAGCTTAAAGGCGGGTCGCGCAGATACGCAGTATTTT. The full variable domain, with the rest looked up from reference TRBV7-9 and TRBJ2-3, is DTGVSQNPRHKITKRGQNVTFRCDPISEHNRLYWYRQTLGQGPEFLTYFQNEAQLEKSRLLSDRFSAERPKGSFSTLEIQRTEQGDSAMYLCASSLKAGRADTQYFGPGTRLTVL.

This clone has only a few counts. V usage is TRBV11-2 and J usage is TRBJ2-1; D unclear. The CDR3 extends over 17 amino acids. Germline CDR1 reads SGHAT; CDR2 reads FQNNGV. The germline V and J ends were trimmed by 5 bases and 4 bases, with 21 bases remaining between them. Written as DNA, the CDR3 is TGTGCCAGCAGCCAATCTAGTCAAGAGCGCCGATACAATGAGCAGTTCTTC. It codes for CASSQSSQERRYNEQFF.

This clone was recorded once. The gene calls are TRBV30 and TRBJ2-5, with D maybe TRBD1 (6 bases). CDR1 GTSNPN and CDR2 SVGIG come from the germline V gene (reference sequence). V lost 2 bases and J lost 5, with 18 bases in between. The CDR3 covers 15 residues. The CDR3 sequence: CAWSQDGGPQETQYF. DNA of the CDR3: TGTGCCTGGAGTCAAGATGGGGGCCCCCAGGAGACCCAGTACTTC.

The chain uses TRBV27 and TRBJ2-7; D might be TRBD1 (5 bases). Germline CDR1 MNHEY, CDR2 SMNVEV (reference sequence). Trimming stripped 2 bases from V and 2 bases from J, with 13 bases between. The CDR3 runs 15 residues. CDR3 DNA sequence: TGTGCCAGCAGTTTAGGGGCGTCTTCGCCCTACGAGCAGTACTTC. This translates into CASSLGASSPYEQYF.

The chain employs TRBV10-3 and TRBJ2-1; 12 bases agree with TRBD2. The V gene's germline CDR1 is ENHRY and CDR2 SYGVKD. There are 17 residues in the CDR3. V lost 1 base, J lost 7 bases, and 8 bases stayed unmatched. The CDR3 sequence: CAISEFVTSGSGNEQFF. The CDR3 nucleotides read TGTGCCATCAGTGAGTTTGTGACTAGCGGGAGTGGTAATGAGCAGTTCTTC.

The CDR3 spells CASSAYIFQWADGYTF. As DNA, the CDR3 is TGTGCCAGCAGTGCGTACATATTCCAGTGGGCAGATGGCTACACCTTC. This chain joins TRBV2 and TRBJ1-2; D gene uncertain. CDR1 and CDR2 (germline): SNHLY, FYNNEI. V was pared by 4 bases and J by 6 bases, with 21 bases between. The length of the CDR3 is 16 residues.

The chain employs TRBV29-1 and TRBJ2-7; 9 bases match TRBD2. Germline loops: CDR1 SQVTM, CDR2 ANQGSEA. This CDR3 spans 14 amino acids. The V segment lost 7 bases and the J segment 4 bases; nucleotides outside the gene matches: 11. This CDR3 is CSAEGLAGAYEQYF. The CDR3 coding sequence is TGCAGCGCCGAGGGGTTAGCGGGAGCGTACGAGCAGTACTTC.

This CDR3 reads CASSLSQAYGYTF. CDR3 sequence (DNA): TGTGCCAGCAGCTTGTCCCAGGCGTATGGCTACACCTTC. This chain uses TRBV7-2 with TRBJ1-2, with D hard to call. V was cut by 3 bases and J by 5 bases, with 10 bases left in between. Germline V gene lookup returns CDR1 SGHTA and CDR2 FQGNSA. The CDR3 contains 13 residues.

With regard to this clone: The germline gene is not matched at one end of the junction; a read error may be the cause. The chain uses TRBV7-9 and TRBJ2-7; D is ambiguous. The CDR3 has 12 residues. CDR1 is SEHNR, CDR2 FQNEAQ, per germline (reference sequence). The CDR3 region is CSSSLSTYEQYF. The CDR3 nucleotides are TGTTCCAGCAGCTTATCTACCTACGAGCAGTACTTC. Using reference TRBV7-9 and TRBJ2-7 for the parts outside the CDR3, the full variable domain is DTGVSQNPRHKITKRGQNVTFRCDPISEHNRLYWYRQTLGQGPEFLTYFQNEAQLEKSRLLSDRFSAERPKGSFSTLEIQRTEQGDSAMYLCSSSLSTYEQYFGPGTRLTVT.